The next 18 T cell receptor beta chains were all read from a single sample in a study of CD4 and CD8 cells across lung adenocarcinoma regions. MiXCR, run by TCRdb on the PCR reads, gives a single entry per CDR3 protein. The table lists approximately 3,700 distinct CDR3 sequences, approximately 55% of them singletons, with more than 20% in the top ten. The sequenced material came from CD4+ T cells from the margin of a lung tumor. These receptors all stem from a female donor with lung adenocarcinoma. The CD4 and CD8 labels of this study may be unreliable.

This clonotype appeared a few times. The chain combines TRBV6-1 with TRBJ2-3; TRBD2 agrees at 10 bases. The CDR3 length is 13 residues. With 8 bases clipped from V and 9 bases from J, the junction kept 8 bases outside the gene matches. Germline-derived CDR1 and CDR2 are MNHNS and SASEGT. The CDR3 region is CASRTSGRETQYF. CDR3 bases: TGTGCCAGCCGGACTAGCGGCAGGGAGACGCAGTATTTT.

This clonotype showed up just a few times. J is TRBJ2-1 and V is TRBV6-1; D is possibly TRBD1 (6 bases). Germline loops: CDR1 MNHNS, CDR2 SASEGT. The CDR3 has 14 amino acids. Trimming removed 3 bases from V and 4 bases from J, with 10 bases in between. The CDR3 sequence is CASSDGQKYNEQFF. CDR3 bases: TGTGCCAGCAGTGATGGACAGAAATACAATGAGCAGTTCTTC.

The CDR3 sequence is CASSHSTGTRYNSPLHF. The CDR3 DNA is TGTGCCAGCAGCCATTCGACAGGGACTCGCTATAATTCACCCCTCCACTTT. The V gene is TRBV14, the J gene TRBJ1-6; 7 positions match TRBD1. Germline values: CDR1 SGHDN, CDR2 FVKESK. There are 17 residues in the CDR3. After removal of 3 bases from V and 3 bases from J, the junction contained 8 bases not matched to a gene.

The V and J genes are TRBV6-1 and TRBJ2-4; weak D call: TRBD2 (6 bases). The germline CDR1 and CDR2 sequences are MNHNS and SASEGT. CDR3 length equals 14 residues. The germline V and J ends were trimmed by 8 bases and 0 bases, with 11 bases remaining between them. The CDR3 here is CASLGRRAKNIQYF. Written as DNA, the CDR3 is TGTGCCAGCTTGGGGAGGAGAGCCAAAAACATTCAGTACTTC.

In this sample, this clonotype turned up once. The V call is TRBV11-3, the J call TRBJ2-5, with D possibly matching TRBD1 (5 bases). The germline V and J ends were trimmed by 5 bases and 6 bases, with 7 bases remaining between them. Germline CDR1 and CDR2: SGHNT and YENEEA. This CDR3 is 11 amino acids long. For the CDR3, the DNA is TGTGCCAGCAGCCCAGGGCAGACCCAGTACTTC. It is translated as CASSPGQTQYF. Using reference TRBV11-3 and TRBJ2-5 for the parts outside the CDR3, the full variable domain is EAGVVQSPRYKIIEKKQPVAFWCNPISGHNTLYWYLQNLGQGPELLIRYENEEAVDDSQLPKDRFSAERLKGVDSTLKIQPAELGDSAVYLCASSPGQTQYFGPGTRLLVL.

The rearrangement links TRBV27 to TRBJ2-1; D not certain. The length of the CDR3 is 14 residues. Germline loops: CDR1 MNHEY, CDR2 SMNVEV (reference sequence). V dropped 3 bases and J dropped 1 base, with 7 bases sitting between them. DNA for the CDR3: TGTGCCAGCAGTTTTCGACCGTCCTACAATGAGCAGTTCTTC. Its translation is CASSFRPSYNEQFF.

The rearrangement uses TRBV6-1 and TRBJ2-1; TRBD1 matches at 7 bases. The DNA end favors TRBJ2-7, so the J call may be wrong. Germline-derived CDR1 and CDR2 are MNHNS and SASEGT. CDR3 length equals 16 residues. CDR3 sequence: CASEGLGGRGKETQYF. Here the CDR3 DNA reads TGTGCCAGCGAGGGCTTAGGGGGCCGGGGCAAAGAGACGCAGTACTTC.

About this clonotype itself: The CDR3 carries no conserved terminal phenylalanine or tryptophan, so it likely arises from a read error. The limits of the CDR3 on the DNA are not certain, so only TCRdb's listed CDR3 is given. The rearrangement links TRBV29-1 to TRBJ2-1; the table assigns TRBD1, which was not confirmed against the DNA. Germline CDR1 SQVTM, CDR2 ANQGSEA. The CDR3 is 20 amino acids long, termini counted. The CDR3: CSWEIQQPPGHGGAKLCTGH.

This sequence joins TRBV10-2 and TRBJ2-2; D not certain. The V and J ends lost 7 bases and 7 bases respectively, with 7 bases between them. The CDR3 is 11 amino acids. From germline, CDR1 is WSHSY and CDR2 SAAADI. The DNA for the CDR3 is TGCGCCAGCACTTGGCACGGGGAGCTGTTTTTT. Translated, it gives CASTWHGELFF.

This chain's CDR3 is CASSYSWDLTSYEQYF. The CDR3 nucleotides read TGTGCCAGCAGTTACTCGTGGGACTTAACCTCCTACGAGCAGTACTTC. This rearrangement joins TRBV6-5 to TRBJ2-7, with a tentative D call TRBD2 (6 bases). Germline V gene lookup returns CDR1 MNHEY and CDR2 SVGAGI. Trimming left V 0 bases short and J 0 bases short, with 12 bases between. CDR3 length: 16 residues.

For this clonotype: A junction end diverges from the germline sequence, so it may reflect a read error. Here the CDR3 DNA reads TGCGCCACACGAGCGGGAGCCACAGACACGCAGTATTTC. It codes for CATRAGATDTQYF. J is TRBJ2-3 and V is TRBV10-2; TRBD2 agrees at 8 bases. This CDR3 region has 13 residues. Germline values: CDR1 WSHSY, CDR2 SAAADI.

By proportion, this clonotype is large. The chain links TRBV6-1 to TRBJ2-1; TRBD2 might be the D (5 bases). The DNA end is a closer match to TRBJ2-5, so the J assignment may be wrong. From germline, CDR1 is MNHNS and CDR2 SASEGT. The CDR3 runs to 13 residues. The CDR3 spells CATRTPPGETQYF. The CDR3 DNA follows: TGTGCCACCCGCACCCCGCCGGGGGAGACCCAGTACTTC.

About this clonotype itself: A junction boundary mismatches the germline segment, possibly from a read error. The V gene is TRBV10-3, the J gene TRBJ2-5; TRBD2 matches 9 bases. The CDR3 runs to 14 residues. CDR1 is ENHRY, CDR2 SYGVKD, per germline. CDR3 sequence reads: CAGRGGRGPETQYF. CDR3 DNA sequence: TGTGCGGGGCGGGGGGGGAGAGGCCCAGAGACCCAGTACTTT.

In the case of this clonotype: A much larger clonotype is one base distant, so this may be a read error. The chain employs TRBV6-1 and TRBJ2-1, with TRBD2 identical over 7 bases. CDR3 length equals 13 residues. V lost 6 bases to trimming and J lost 10 bases; unmatched junction nucleotides: 9. CDR1 and CDR2 (germline): MNHNS, SASEGT. CDR3 amino acids: CASSTLAAYEQFF. CDR3 nucleotides: TGTGCCAGCAGCACCCTAGCGGCCTACGAGCAGTTCTTC.

In this sample, this clonotype turned up a few times. The chain couples TRBV10-3 to TRBJ2-6; D might be TRBD1 (6 bases). Germline CDR1 ENHRY, CDR2 SYGVKD. The CDR3 loop spans 15 amino acids. V was clipped by 11 bases and J by 1 base, with 15 bases between them. This CDR3 is CAFLSGQSGANVLTF. CDR3 DNA: TGTGCCTTCCTATCTGGACAGTCTGGGGCCAACGTCCTGACTTTC.

By sample share, this clonotype is medium-sized. The rearrangement uses TRBV6-5 and TRBJ2-3; 11 bases are shared with TRBD2. The CDR3 totals 16 residues. V shed 6 bases, J shed 3 bases, and the junction held 8 bases outside the gene matches. The germline gives CDR1 MNHEY, CDR2 SVGAGI. This chain's CDR3 is CASSLTRLAGTDTQYF. CDR3 bases: TGTGCCAGCAGCCTAACTCGACTAGCGGGAACAGATACGCAGTATTTT.

The chain combines TRBV10-3 with TRBJ2-5; 9 nucleotides agree with TRBD1. The DNA end lines up better with TRBJ2-7; the J call may be wrong. This CDR3 region has 16 residues. The V gene's germline CDR1 is ENHRY and CDR2 SYGVKD. CDR3: CAISEITGQGNYEQYF. As DNA, the CDR3 is TGTGCCATCAGTGAGATTACGGGACAGGGAAACTACGAGCAGTACTTC.

This clonotype is classed as large (0.1 to 1%). The chain employs TRBV6-1 and TRBJ2-1, with D unresolved. Deletions cut 0 bases from V and 9 bases from J, with 12 bases between. Germline V gene lookup returns CDR1 MNHNS and CDR2 SASEGT. This CDR3 spans 14 amino acids. The CDR3 here is CASSEATFWSEQFF. Here the CDR3 DNA reads TGTGCCAGCAGTGAAGCTACCTTCTGGAGTGAGCAGTTCTTC.